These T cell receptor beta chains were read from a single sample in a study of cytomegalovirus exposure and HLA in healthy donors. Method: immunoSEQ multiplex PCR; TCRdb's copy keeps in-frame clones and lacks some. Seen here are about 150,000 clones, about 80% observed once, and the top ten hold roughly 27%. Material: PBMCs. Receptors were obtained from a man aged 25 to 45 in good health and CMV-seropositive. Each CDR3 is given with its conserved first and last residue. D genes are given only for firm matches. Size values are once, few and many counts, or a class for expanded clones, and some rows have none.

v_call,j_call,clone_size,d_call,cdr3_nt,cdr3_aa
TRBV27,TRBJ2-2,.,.,TGTGCCAGCAGTTTCGGCGGGACCGGGACCGGGGAGCTGTTTTTT,CASSFGGTGTGELFF
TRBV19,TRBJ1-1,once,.,TGTGCCAGTATTCATTACTACGGCGGAAACACTGAAGCTTTCTTT,CASIHYYGGNTEAFF
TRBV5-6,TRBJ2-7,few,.,TGTGCCAGCAGCCAAGGGGGGAGGGCCGTTTCCTACGAGCAGTACTTC,CASSQGGRAVSYEQYF
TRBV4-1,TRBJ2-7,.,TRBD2,TGCGCCAGCAGTCGACAACTAGCGGACTACGAGCAGTACTTC,CASSRQLADYEQYF
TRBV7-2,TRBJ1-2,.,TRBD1,TGTGCCAGCAGCTTTCGTTGGCGGGACAGGGGTGGCTACACCTTC,CASSFRWRDRGGYTF
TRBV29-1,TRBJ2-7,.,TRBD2,TGCAGCGTGGGGACTAGCGGCTCCTACGAGCAGTACTTC,CSVGTSGSYEQYF
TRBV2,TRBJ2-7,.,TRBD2,TGTGCCAGCAGGTTCGGCTGGGCGGGGGGGGGTAACGAGCAGTACTTC,CASRFGWAGGGNEQYF
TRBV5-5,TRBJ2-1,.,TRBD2,TGTGCCAGCAGCCTTAGCGGGGGGGCCCCCTACAATGAGCAGTTCTTC,CASSLSGGAPYNEQFF
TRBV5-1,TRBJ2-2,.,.,TGCGCCAGCAGTATCCTAGCCGGGGAGCTGTTTTTT,CASSILAGELFF
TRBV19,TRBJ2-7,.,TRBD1,TGTGCCAGGGGGGACAGGGACTACGAGCAGTACTTC,CARGDRDYEQYF
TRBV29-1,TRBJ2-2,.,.,TGCAGCGTTGAAGATCGAGAGCGGAACACCGGGGAGCTGTTTTTT,CSVEDRERNTGELFF
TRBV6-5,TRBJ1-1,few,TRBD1,TGTGCCAGCAGTGACCAGGGGGGAACCACTGAAGCTTTCTTT,CASSDQGGTTEAFF
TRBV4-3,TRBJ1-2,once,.,TGCGCCAGCAGCCAAGAACAGGCTCCCAGCTATGGCTACACCTTC,CASSQEQAPSYGYTF
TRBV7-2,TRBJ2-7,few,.,TGTGCCAGCAGCTGGGAGCTTTCCTACGAGCAGTACTTC,CASSWELSYEQYF
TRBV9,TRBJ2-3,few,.,TGTGCCAGCTGCCGGGGGACCACCGGTAGGGATACGCAGTATTTT,CASCRGTTGRDTQYF
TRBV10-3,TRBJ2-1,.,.,TGTGCCATCAGTGAGTTAAACAGCAATGAGCAGTTCTTC,CAISELNSNEQFF
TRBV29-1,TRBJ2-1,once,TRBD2,TGCAGCGTTGAAGATCTAGGACTAGCGGGAGGATTTCCCTACAATGAGCAGTTCTTC,CSVEDLGLAGGFPYNEQFF
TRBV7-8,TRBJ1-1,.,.,TGTGCCAGCAGCCTCCGACGGACCGAAAGGGGAGCTTTCTTT,CASSLRRTERGAFF
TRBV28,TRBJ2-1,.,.,TGTGCCAGCAGGCGGAGCGGTACATACAATGAGCAGTTCTTC,CASRRSGTYNEQFF
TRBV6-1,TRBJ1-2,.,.,TGTGCCAGCAGTGAAGCTGGAGGACCTAACTATGGCTACACCTTC,CASSEAGGPNYGYTF
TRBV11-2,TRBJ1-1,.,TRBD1,TGTGCCAGCAGCCACCTGAGGACAGGGGGCACTGAAGCTTTCTTT,CASSHLRTGGTEAFF
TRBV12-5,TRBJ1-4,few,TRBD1,TGTGCTAGTGGCAAGGGACAGGGCACTGAAAAACTGTTTTTT,CASGKGQGTEKLFF
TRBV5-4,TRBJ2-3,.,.,TGTGCCAGCAGCGTAGGAGATACCACAGATACGCAGTATTTT,CASSVGDTTDTQYF
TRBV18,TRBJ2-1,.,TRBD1,TGTGCCAGCTCGTACCGGGACAGGGTCGTTTGGCTCTACAATGAGCAGTTCTTC,CASSYRDRVVWLYNEQFF
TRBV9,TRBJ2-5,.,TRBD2,TGTGCCAGCAGCGCCACCGGGACTAGCGACGAGACCCAGTACTTC,CASSATGTSDETQYF
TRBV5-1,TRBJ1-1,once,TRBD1,TGCGCCAGCAGCATTGACAGGGGCGGCGGGAACACTGAAGCTTTCTTT,CASSIDRGGGNTEAFF